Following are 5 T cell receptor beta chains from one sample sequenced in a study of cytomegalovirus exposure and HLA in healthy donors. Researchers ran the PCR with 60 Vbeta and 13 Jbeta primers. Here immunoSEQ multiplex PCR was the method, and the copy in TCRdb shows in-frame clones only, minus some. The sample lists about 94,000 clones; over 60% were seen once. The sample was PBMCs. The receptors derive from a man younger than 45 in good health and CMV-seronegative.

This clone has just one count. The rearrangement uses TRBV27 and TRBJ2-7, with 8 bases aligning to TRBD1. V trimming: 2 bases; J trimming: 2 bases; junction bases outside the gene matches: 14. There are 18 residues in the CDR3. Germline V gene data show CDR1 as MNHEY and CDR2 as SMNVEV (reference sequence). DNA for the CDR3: TGTGCCAGCAGTTTAGGCGGGACAGGCCCTTCACCTCCCTACGAGCAGTACTTC. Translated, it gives CASSLGGTGPSPPYEQYF.

In nucleotides, the CDR3 is TGTGCCAGCCTTCCGCCTAGGGGGTCGCTGGACTCCTACGAGCAGTACTTC. This codes for CASLPPRGSLDSYEQYF. This chain links TRBV28 with TRBJ2-7; D might be TRBD1 (6 bases). Germline CDR1 is MDHEN and CDR2 is SYDVKM. The CDR3 is 17 amino acids. Trimming pared 8 bases from V and 0 bases from J, leaving 23 bases between.

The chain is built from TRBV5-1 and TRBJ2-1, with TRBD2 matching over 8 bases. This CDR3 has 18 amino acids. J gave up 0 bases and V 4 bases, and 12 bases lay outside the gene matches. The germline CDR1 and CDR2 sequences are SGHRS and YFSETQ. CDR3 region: CASSLELAGLFSYNEQFF. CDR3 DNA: TGCGCCAGCAGCCTGGAATTAGCGGGGCTCTTCTCCTACAATGAGCAGTTCTTC.

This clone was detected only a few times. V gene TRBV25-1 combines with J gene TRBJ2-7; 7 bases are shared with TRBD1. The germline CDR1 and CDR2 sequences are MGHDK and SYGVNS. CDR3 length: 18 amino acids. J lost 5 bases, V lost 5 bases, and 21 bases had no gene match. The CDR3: CASSTRIPTGAMSNEQYF. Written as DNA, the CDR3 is TGTGCCAGCAGTACACGAATTCCCACAGGGGCTATGAGCAACGAGCAGTACTTC.

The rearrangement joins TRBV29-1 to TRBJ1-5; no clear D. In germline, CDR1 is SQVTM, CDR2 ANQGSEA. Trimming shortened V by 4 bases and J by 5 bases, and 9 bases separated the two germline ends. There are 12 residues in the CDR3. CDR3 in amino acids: CSVGGVDQPQHF. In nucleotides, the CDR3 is TGCAGCGTTGGGGGAGTAGATCAGCCCCAGCATTTT.